The 5 T cell receptor beta chains below all came from one sample that was sequenced in a study of PD-1 blockade in classical Hodgkin lymphoma. Relapse after autologous stem cell transplantation occurred in every patient, and brentuximab vedotin exposure varied. The method was immunoSEQ multiplex PCR; TCRdb's version includes in-frame clones alone and lacks a portion of them. The data show 49,000 or so clones, with less than 85% seen just once and over 20% held by the top ten. The sequencing used peripheral blood mononuclear cells (PBMCs), collected before the second cycle of nivolumab. The receptors were gathered from a human donor with classical Hodgkin lymphoma.

This chain joins TRBV6-6 and TRBJ2-6; D tentatively fits TRBD1 or TRBD2 (5 bases each). The CDR3 is made up of 15 amino acids. Trimming pared 7 bases from V and 1 base from J, leaving 11 bases between. Germline V CDR1 and CDR2: MNHNY, SVGAGI (reference sequence). The CDR3 DNA follows: TGTGCCAGCATAGGGGACCTTTCTGGGGCCAACGTCCTGACTTTC. Its protein is CASIGDLSGANVLTF.

A word on this clone: The sample carries other DNA sequences with the same CDR3. The chain carries TRBV19 and TRBJ2-1; 11 bases match TRBD2. The CDR3 totals 13 residues. Looked up from germline, CDR1 is LNHDA and CDR2 is SQIVND (reference sequence). V gave up 3 bases and J gave up 10 bases; unmatched junction bases: 2. The CDR3 loop reads CASSIRTSGEQFF. The CDR3 DNA sequence: TGTGCCAGTAGTATCCGGACTAGCGGGGAGCAGTTCTTC.

The chain has TRBV5-1 and TRBJ2-1; TRBD2 matches 9 bases. The CDR3 is 15 amino acids. Looked up from germline, CDR1 is SGHRS and CDR2 is YFSETQ. V lost 7 bases and J lost 4; bases outside the gene matches: 9. The CDR3 here is CASERGLADYNEQFF. The CDR3 DNA sequence: TGCGCCAGCGAAAGGGGACTAGCTGATTACAATGAGCAGTTCTTC.

The V gene is TRBV7-9, the J gene TRBJ1-6, with D perhaps TRBD1 (5 bases). The CDR3 extends over 13 amino acids. Between the trimmed V and J ends, which lost 5 bases and 9 bases, there was a span of 11 bases. CDR1 SEHNR and CDR2 FQNEAQ come from the germline V gene (reference sequence). The CDR3 loop reads CASSGASGSPLHF. The DNA for the CDR3 is TGTGCCAGCAGCGGGGCCAGCGGTTCACCCCTCCACTTT.

CDR3 in DNA: TGTGCCAGCAGTTACCCAACTACCTCCTACAATGAGCAGTTCTTC. This encodes CASSYPTTSYNEQFF. The chain has TRBV6-6 and TRBJ2-1; D is unclear. This CDR3 region has 15 residues. Trimming pared 2 bases from V and 0 bases from J, leaving 8 bases between. Per the germline V gene, CDR1 is MNHNY and CDR2 is SVGAGI (reference sequence).